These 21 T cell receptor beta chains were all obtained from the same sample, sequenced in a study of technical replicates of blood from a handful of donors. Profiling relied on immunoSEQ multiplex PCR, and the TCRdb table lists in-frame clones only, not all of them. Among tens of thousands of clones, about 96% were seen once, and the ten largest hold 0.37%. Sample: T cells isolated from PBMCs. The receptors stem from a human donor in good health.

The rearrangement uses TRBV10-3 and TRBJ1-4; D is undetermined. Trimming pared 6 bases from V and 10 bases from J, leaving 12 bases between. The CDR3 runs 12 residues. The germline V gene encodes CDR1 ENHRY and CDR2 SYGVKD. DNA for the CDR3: TGTGCCATCAGCACGGATGGCGGAAAACTGTTTTTT. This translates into CAISTDGGKLFF.

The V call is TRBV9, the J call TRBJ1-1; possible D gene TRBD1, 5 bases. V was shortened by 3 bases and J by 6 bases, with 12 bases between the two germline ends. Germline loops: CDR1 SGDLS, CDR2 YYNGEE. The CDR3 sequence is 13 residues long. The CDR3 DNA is TGTGCCAGCAGCGACTCACAGGCTCCTGAAGCTTTCTTT. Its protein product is CASSDSQAPEAFF.

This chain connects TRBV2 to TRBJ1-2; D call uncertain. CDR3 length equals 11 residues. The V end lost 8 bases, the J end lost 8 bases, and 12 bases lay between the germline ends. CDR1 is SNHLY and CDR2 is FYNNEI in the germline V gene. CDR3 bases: TGTGCCAGCGGCCGAACAGCCGGCTACACCTTC. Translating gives CASGRTAGYTF. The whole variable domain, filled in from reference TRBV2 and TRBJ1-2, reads EPEVTQTPSHQVTQMGQEVILRCVPISNHLYFYWYRQILGQKVEFLVSFYNNEISEKSEIFDDQFSVERPDGSNFTLKIRSTKLEDSAMYFCASGRTAGYTFGSGTRLTVV.

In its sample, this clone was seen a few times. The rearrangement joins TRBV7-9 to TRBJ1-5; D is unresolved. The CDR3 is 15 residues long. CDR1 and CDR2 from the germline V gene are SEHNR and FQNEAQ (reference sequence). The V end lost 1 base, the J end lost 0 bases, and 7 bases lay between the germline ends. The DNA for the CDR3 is TGTGCCAGCAGCTTAGGAGGCAGTAGCAATCAGCCCCAGCATTTT. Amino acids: CASSLGGSSNQPQHF.

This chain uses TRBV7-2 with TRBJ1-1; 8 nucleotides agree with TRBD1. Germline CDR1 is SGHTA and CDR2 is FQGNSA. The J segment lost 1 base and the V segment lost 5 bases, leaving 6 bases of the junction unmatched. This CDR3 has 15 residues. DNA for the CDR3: TGTGCCAGCAGCCCTCGACAGGGGACGAACACTGAAGCTTTCTTT. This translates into CASSPRQGTNTEAFF.

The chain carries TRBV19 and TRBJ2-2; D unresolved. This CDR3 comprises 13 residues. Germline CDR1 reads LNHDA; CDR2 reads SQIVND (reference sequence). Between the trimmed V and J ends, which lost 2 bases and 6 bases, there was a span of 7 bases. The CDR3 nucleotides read TGTGCCAGTAGTATAACTTTATCCGGGGAGCTGTTTTTT. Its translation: CASSITLSGELFF.

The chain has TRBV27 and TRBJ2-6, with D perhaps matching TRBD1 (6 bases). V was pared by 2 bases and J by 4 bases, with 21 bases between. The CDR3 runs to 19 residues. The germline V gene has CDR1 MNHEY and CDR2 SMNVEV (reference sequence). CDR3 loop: CASSLRGNRATGGANVLTF. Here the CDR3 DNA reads TGTGCCAGCAGTTTAAGGGGGAATAGGGCCACTGGGGGGGCCAACGTCCTGACTTTC.

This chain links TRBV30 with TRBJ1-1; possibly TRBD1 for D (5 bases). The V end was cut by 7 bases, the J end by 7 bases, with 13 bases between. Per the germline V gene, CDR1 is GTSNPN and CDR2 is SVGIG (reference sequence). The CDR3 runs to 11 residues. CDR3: CALDEGLEAFF. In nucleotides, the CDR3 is TGTGCCTTAGACGAGGGACTTGAAGCTTTCTTT.

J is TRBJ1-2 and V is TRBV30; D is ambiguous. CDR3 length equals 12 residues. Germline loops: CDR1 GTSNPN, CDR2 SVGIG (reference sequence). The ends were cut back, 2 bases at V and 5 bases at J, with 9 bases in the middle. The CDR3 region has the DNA TGTGCCTGGAGTTCTGGGAGTTATGGCTACACCTTC. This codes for CAWSSGSYGYTF.

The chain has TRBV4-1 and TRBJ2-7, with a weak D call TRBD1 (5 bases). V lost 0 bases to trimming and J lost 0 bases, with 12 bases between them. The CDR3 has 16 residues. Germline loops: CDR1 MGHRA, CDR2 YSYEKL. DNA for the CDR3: TGCGCCAGCAGCCAAGATCGAAGGACACTCTCCTACGAGCAGTACTTC. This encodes CASSQDRRTLSYEQYF.

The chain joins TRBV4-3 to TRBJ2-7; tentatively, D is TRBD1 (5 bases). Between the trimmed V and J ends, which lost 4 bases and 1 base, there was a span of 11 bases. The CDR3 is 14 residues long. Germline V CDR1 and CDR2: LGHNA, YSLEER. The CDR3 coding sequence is TGCGCCAGCAGCCCAGGCGACAGTTCCTACGAGCAGTACTTC. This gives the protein CASSPGDSSYEQYF.

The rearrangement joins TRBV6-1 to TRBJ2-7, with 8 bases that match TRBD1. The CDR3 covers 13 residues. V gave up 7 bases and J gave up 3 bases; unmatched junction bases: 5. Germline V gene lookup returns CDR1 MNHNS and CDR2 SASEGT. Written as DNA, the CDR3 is TGTGCCAGCACCTTAACAGGGGGCTACGAGCAGTACTTC. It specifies CASTLTGGYEQYF.

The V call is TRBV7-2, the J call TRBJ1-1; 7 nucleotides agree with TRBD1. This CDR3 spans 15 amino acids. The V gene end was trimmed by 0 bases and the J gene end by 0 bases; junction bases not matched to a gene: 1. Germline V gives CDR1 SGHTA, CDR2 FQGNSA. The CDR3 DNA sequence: TGTGCCAGCAGCTTAGCGGACAGGTTGAACACTGAAGCTTTCTTT. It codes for CASSLADRLNTEAFF. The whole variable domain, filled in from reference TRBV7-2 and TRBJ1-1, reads GAGVSQSPSNKVTEKGKDVELRCDPISGHTALYWYRQSLGQGLEFLIYFQGNSAPDKSGLPSDRFSAERTGGSVSTLTIQRTQQEDSAVYLCASSLADRLNTEAFFGQGTRLTVV.

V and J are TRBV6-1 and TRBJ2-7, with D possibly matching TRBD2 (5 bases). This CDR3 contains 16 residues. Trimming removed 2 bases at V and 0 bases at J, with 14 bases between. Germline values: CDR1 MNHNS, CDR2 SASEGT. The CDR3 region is CASSEFGGSSSYEQYF. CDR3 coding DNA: TGTGCCAGCAGTGAATTCGGTGGGAGTAGCTCCTACGAGCAGTACTTC.

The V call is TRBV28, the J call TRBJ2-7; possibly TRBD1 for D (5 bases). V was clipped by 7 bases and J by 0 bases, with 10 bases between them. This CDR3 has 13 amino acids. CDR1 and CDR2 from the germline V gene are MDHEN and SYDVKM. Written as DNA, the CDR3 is TGTGCCAGCAATTGGCAGGGCTCCTACGAGCAGTACTTC. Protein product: CASNWQGSYEQYF.

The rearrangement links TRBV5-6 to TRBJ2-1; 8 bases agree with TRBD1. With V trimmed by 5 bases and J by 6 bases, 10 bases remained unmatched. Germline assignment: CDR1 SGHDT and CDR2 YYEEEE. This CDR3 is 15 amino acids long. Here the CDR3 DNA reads TGTGCCAGCAGTTATGGACAGGGTAGGGGCAATGAGCAGTTCTTC. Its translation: CASSYGQGRGNEQFF.

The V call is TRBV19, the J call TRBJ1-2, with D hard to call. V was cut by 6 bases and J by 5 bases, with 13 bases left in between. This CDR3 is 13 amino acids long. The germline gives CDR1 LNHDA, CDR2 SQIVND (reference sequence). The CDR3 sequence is CASRTRTSYGYTF. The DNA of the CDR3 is TGTGCCAGTAGGACTCGGACTTCATATGGCTACACCTTC.

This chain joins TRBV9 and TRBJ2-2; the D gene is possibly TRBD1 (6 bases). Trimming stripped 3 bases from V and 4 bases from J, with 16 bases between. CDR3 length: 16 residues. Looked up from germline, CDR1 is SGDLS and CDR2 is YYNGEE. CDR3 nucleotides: TGTGCCAGCAGCGCTGAGTCCGGGACAACCACCGGGGAGCTGTTTTTT. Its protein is CASSAESGTTTGELFF.

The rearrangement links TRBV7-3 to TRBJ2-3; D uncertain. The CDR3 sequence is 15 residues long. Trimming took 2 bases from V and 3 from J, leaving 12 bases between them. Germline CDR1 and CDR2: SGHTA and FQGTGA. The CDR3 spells CASSLVSGPTDTQYF. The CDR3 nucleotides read TGTGCCAGCAGCTTAGTCTCAGGCCCGACAGATACGCAGTATTTT.

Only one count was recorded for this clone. CDR3 nucleotide sequence: TGTGCCAGTAGTATTGGTCCAGCCGAGGGTCAGCCCCAGCATTTT. This translates into CASSIGPAEGQPQHF. The chain uses TRBV19 and TRBJ1-5; D remains unclear. From germline, CDR1 is LNHDA and CDR2 SQIVND (reference sequence). V was pared by 3 bases and J by 6 bases, with 15 bases between. The CDR3 extends over 15 amino acids.

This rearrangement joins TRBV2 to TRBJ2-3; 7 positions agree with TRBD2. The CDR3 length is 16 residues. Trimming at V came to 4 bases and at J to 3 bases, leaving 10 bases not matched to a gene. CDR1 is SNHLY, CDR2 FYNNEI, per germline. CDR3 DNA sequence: TGTGCCAGCAGTGGAAGACCGGGACTACAAACAGATACGCAGTATTTT. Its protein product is CASSGRPGLQTDTQYF.